This T cell receptor beta chain was observed in a study of immune characterization of retroperitoneal liposarcoma (dated by TCRdb to the late 2010s). The library was produced with PCR. The sequencer listed for this sample is NextSeq 500. TCRdb reanalyzed the raw reads on its own, using fastp at Q25 for trimming and MiXCR for clone calling, and kept in-frame beta chains. CDR3 protein sequences are deduplicated, and each keeps its most common genes and DNA. The sample includes approximately 11,000 distinct CDR3 sequences, with about 39% observed a single time. Around 9.1% of the sample is in the top ten clones. On this clonotype itself: Its target antigen remains unknown. It has no much larger one-base neighbor in the sample; base qualities were not kept.

Taken from cysteine to phenylalanine, the CDR3 has 15 residues. Only the CDR3 portion is preserved as DNA: 45 bases, with reading frame beginning at the first base. Per the germline V gene, MNHNS is the CDR1 and SASEGT is the CDR2. Sequencing was done on a sample of tumor tissue. The clonotype was recovered from a female donor with retroperitoneal liposarcoma. The V and J segments used are TRBV6-1 and TRBJ2-3; the D call is possibly TRBD1 or TRBD2, each sharing 5 bases. TRBJ2-7 explains the end of the DNA better; the J call may be wrong. CDR3 loop: CASSDRVEGLYEQYF. The sequenced DNA: TGTGCCAGCAGTGACCGGGTCGAGGGGCTCTACGAGCAGTACTTC.